This TCR beta chain derives from a study of neurological immune-mediated disorders. TCRdb independently ran MiXCR on the 5' RACE reads; one entry per CDR3 protein. The table includes 60,000 to 90,000 distinct CDR3 sequences, approximately 10% detected once. Time point reported: longitudinal time-point 1 (baseline). J was trimmed by 1 base and V by 6 bases; bases with no gene match: 6. There are 14 residues in the CDR3. Germline V CDR1 and CDR2: DFQATT, SNEGSKA (reference sequence). This clonotype was seen at least ten times. Its antigen remains unidentified. Study-wide findings and caveats: No expanded-clone CDR3 amino acid sequence recurred across subjects, suggesting private TCR-beta repertoires.

The chain carries TRBV20-1 and TRBJ2-1; 7 positions match TRBD1. This TCR derives from a man younger than 40 in good health. Sample: PBMCs. In DNA, the CDR3 is TGCAGTGCGATCCCAGGGGGTTCCTACAATGAGCAGTTCTTC. As protein: CSAIPGGSYNEQFF.